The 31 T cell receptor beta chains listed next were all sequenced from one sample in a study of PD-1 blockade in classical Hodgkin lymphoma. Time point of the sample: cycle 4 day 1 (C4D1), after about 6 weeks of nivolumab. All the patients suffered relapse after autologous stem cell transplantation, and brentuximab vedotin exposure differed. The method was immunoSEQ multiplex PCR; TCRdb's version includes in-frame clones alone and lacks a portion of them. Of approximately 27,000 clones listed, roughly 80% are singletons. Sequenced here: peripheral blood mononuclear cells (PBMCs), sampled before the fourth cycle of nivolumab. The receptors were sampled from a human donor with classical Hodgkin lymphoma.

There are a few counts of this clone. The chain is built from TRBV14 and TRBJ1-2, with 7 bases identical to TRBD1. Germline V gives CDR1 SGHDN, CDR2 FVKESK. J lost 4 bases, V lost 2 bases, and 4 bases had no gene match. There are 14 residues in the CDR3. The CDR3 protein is CASSQTGQTYGYTF. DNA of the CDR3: TGTGCCAGCAGCCAAACGGGACAGACCTATGGCTACACCTTC.

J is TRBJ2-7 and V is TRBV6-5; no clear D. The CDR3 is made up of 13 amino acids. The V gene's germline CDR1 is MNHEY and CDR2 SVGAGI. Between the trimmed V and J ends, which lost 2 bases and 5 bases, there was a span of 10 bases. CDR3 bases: TGTGCCAGCAGTTACCCGGGTACCAACGAGCAGTACTTC. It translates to CASSYPGTNEQYF.

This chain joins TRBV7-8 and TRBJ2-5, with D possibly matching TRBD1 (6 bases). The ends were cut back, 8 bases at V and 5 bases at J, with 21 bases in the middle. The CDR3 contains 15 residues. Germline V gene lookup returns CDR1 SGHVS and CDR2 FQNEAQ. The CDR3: CASFSGAKPEETQYF. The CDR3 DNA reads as TGTGCCAGCTTCTCAGGGGCCAAGCCGGAGGAGACCCAGTACTTC.

The CDR3, as DNA: TGTGCCAGCAGCCAGGGACAGCCTAATGAAAAACTGTTTTTT. This gives the protein CASSQGQPNEKLFF. V usage is TRBV7-9 and J usage is TRBJ1-4, with 7 bases lining up with TRBD1. Per germline, CDR1 SEHNR and CDR2 FQNEAQ (reference sequence). This CDR3 is 14 amino acids long. V gave up 5 bases and J gave up 3 bases; unmatched junction bases: 3. Full variable domain (remainder filled in from reference TRBV7-9 and TRBJ1-4): DTGVSQNPRHKITKRGQNVTFRCDPISEHNRLYWYRQTLGQGPEFLTYFQNEAQLEKSRLLSDRFSAERPKGSFSTLEIQRTEQGDSAMYLCASSQGQPNEKLFFGSGTQLSVL.

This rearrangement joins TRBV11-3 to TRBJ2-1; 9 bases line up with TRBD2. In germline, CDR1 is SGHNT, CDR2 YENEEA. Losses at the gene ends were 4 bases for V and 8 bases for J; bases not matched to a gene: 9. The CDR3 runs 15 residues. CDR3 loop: CASSSQASGAHEQFF. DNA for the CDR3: TGTGCCAGCAGCTCCCAAGCTAGCGGGGCCCATGAGCAGTTCTTC.

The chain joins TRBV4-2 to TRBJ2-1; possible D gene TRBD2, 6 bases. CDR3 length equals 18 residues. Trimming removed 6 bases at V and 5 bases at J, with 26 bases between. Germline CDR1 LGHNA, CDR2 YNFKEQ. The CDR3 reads CASSFSIDLSGRNNEQFF. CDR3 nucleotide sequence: TGTGCCAGCAGTTTCTCAATAGACCTTAGCGGTCGCAACAATGAGCAGTTCTTC.

DNA for the CDR3: TGTGCCAGCAGCCCCGAAGGAAGGAGCAATCAGCCCCAGCATTTT. Protein: CASSPEGRSNQPQHF. V gene TRBV7-8 combines with J gene TRBJ1-5, with unresolved D. Trimming pared 5 bases from V and 1 base from J, leaving 12 bases between. There are 15 residues in the CDR3. Germline CDR1 is SGHVS and CDR2 is FQNEAQ.

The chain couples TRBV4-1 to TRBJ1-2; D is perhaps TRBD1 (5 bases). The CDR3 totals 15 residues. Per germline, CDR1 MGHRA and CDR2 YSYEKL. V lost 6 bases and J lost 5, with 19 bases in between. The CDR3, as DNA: TGCGCCAGCAGGTCCACTCGCAGGGCAGGATATGGCTACACCTTC. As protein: CASRSTRRAGYGYTF.

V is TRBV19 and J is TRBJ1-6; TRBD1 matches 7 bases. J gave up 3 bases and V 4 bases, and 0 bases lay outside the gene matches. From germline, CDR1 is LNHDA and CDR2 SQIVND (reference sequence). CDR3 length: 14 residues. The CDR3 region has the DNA TGTGCCAGTAGTACAGGGGGCTATAATTCACCCCTCCACTTT. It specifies CASSTGGYNSPLHF.

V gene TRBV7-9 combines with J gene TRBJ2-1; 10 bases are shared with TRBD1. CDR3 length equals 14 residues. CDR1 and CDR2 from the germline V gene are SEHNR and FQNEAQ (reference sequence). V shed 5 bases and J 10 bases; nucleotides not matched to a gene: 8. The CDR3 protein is CASSPGQGIEEQFF. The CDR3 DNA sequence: TGTGCCAGCAGCCCGGGACAGGGGATCGAGGAGCAGTTCTTC.

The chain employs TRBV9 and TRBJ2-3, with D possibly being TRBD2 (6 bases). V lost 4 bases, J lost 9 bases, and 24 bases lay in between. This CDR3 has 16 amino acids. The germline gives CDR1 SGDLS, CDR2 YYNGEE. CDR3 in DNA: TGTGCCAGCAGCAGCCAAATGCCGGGGGACCGAGGGACGCAGTATTTT. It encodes CASSSQMPGDRGTQYF.

The DNA for the CDR3 is TGTGCCAGTAGGACGGGACAGCAAGAGACCCAGTACTTC. Amino acid sequence: CASRTGQQETQYF. The rearrangement links TRBV19 to TRBJ2-5, with TRBD1 matching over 7 bases. J was trimmed by 2 bases and V by 6 bases; bases with no gene match: 3. The CDR3 length is 13 residues. CDR1 and CDR2 (germline): LNHDA, SQIVND (reference sequence).

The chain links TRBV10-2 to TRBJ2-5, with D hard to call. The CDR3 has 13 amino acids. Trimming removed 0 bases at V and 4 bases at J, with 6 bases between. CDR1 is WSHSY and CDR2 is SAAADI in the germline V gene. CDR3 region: CASSESAAETQYF. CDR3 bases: TGCGCCAGCAGTGAGTCCGCGGCAGAGACCCAGTACTTC.

The CDR3 DNA reads as TGTGCCAGCAGCTTAACGGGGGGTATTGAAAAACTGTTTTTT. This gives the protein CASSLTGGIEKLFF. J is TRBJ1-4 and V is TRBV7-6, with a tentative D call TRBD1 (5 bases). Germline CDR1 and CDR2: SGHVS and FNYEAQ. The V end was cut by 2 bases, the J end by 7 bases, with 11 bases between. The CDR3 is 14 amino acids.

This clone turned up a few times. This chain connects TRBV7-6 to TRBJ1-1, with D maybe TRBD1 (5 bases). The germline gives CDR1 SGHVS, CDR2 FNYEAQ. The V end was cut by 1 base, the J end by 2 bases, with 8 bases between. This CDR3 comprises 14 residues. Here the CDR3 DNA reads TGTGCCAGCAGCTTAGACCAGGGAAACACTGAAGCTTTCTTT. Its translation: CASSLDQGNTEAFF.

The CDR3 region is CASRRDNSPLHF. Written as DNA, the CDR3 is TGTGCCAGCAGGCGAGATAATTCACCCCTCCACTTT. The chain carries TRBV7-9 and TRBJ1-6, with D uncertain. The CDR3 has 12 residues. The V end was cut by 6 bases, the J end by 5 bases, with 5 bases between. The germline V gene has CDR1 SEHNR and CDR2 FQNEAQ (reference sequence).

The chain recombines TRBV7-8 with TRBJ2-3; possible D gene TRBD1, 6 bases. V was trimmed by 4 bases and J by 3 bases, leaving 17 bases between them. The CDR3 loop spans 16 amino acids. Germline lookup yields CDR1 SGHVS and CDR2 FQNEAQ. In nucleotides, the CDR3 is TGTGCCAGCAGCTCGAGGGGGTGGTCCGGGACAGATACGCAGTATTTT. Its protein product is CASSSRGWSGTDTQYF.

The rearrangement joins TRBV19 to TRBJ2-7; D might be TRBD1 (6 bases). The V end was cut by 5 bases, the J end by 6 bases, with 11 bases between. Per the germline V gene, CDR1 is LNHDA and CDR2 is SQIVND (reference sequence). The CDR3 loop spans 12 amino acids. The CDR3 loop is CASSPSRGEQYF. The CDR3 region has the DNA TGTGCCAGTAGTCCCTCCAGGGGCGAGCAGTACTTC. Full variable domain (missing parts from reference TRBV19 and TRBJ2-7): DGGITQSPKYLFRKEGQNVTLSCEQNLNHDAMYWYRQDPGQGLRLIYYSQIVNDFQKGDIAEGYSVSREKKESFPLTVTSAQKNPTAFYLCASSPSRGEQYFGPGTRLTVT.

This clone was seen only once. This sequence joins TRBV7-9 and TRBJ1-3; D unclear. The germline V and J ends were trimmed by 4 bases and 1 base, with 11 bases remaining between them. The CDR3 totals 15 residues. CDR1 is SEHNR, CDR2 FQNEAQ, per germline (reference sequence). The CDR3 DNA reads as TGTGCCAGCAGCTATACCTTGGGGTCTGGAAACACCATATATTTT. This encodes CASSYTLGSGNTIYF. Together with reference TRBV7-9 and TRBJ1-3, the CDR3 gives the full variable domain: DTGVSQNPRHKITKRGQNVTFRCDPISEHNRLYWYRQTLGQGPEFLTYFQNEAQLEKSRLLSDRFSAERPKGSFSTLEIQRTEQGDSAMYLCASSYTLGSGNTIYFGEGSWLTVV.

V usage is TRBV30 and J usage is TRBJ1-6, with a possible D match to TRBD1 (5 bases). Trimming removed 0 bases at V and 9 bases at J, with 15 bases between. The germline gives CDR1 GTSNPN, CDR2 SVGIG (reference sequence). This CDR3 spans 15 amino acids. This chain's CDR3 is CAWSVHQGAFSPLHF. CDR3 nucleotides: TGTGCCTGGAGTGTACATCAGGGTGCCTTTTCACCCCTCCACTTT.

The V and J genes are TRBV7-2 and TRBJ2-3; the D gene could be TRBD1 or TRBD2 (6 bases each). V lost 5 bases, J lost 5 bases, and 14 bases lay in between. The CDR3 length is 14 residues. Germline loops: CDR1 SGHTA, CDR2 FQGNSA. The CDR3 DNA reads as TGTGCCAGCAGCCGGCCGGGGGCCGGAGATACGCAGTATTTT. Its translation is CASSRPGAGDTQYF.

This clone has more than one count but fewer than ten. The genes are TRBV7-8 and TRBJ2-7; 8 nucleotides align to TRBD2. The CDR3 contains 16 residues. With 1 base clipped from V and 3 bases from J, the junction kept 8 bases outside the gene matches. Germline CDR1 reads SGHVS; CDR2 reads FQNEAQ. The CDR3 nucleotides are TGTGCCAGCAGCTTAGGTACGGTGGCGGGGGGCTACGAGCAGTACTTC. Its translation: CASSLGTVAGGYEQYF.

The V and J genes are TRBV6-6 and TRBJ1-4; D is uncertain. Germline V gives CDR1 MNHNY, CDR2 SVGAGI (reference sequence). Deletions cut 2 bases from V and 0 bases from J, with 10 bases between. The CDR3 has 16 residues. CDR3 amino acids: CASSYGLTATNEKLFF. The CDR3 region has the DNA TGTGCCAGCAGTTACGGCCTGACGGCAACTAATGAAAAACTGTTTTTT.

CDR3 protein: CASSPGQGWTGELFF. CDR3 in DNA: TGTGCCAGCTCACCCGGACAGGGTTGGACCGGGGAGCTGTTTTTT. The genes are TRBV18 and TRBJ2-2, with 8 positions matching TRBD1. After removal of 3 bases from V and 5 bases from J, the junction contained 5 bases not matched to a gene. The CDR3 covers 15 residues. Germline V gene data show CDR1 as KGHSH and CDR2 as LQKENI.

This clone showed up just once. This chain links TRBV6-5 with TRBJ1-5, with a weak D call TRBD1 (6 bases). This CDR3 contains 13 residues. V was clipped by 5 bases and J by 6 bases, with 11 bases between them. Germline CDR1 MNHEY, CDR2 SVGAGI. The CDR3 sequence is CASSTGTTQPQHF. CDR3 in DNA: TGTGCCAGCAGTACCGGGACAACTCAGCCCCAGCATTTT.

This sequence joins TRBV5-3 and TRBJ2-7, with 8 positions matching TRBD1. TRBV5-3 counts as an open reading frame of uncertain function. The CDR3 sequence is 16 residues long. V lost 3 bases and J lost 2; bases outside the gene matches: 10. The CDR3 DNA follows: TGTGCCAGAAGCTCCAGGGCGGGACAGGTACCCTACGAGCAGTACTTC. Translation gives CARSSRAGQVPYEQYF.

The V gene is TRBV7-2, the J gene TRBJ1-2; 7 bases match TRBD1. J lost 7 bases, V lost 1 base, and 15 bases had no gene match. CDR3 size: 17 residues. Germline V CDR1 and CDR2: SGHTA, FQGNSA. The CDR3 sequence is CASSLVAAGGVSGGYTF. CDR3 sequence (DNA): TGTGCCAGCAGCTTAGTTGCGGCAGGGGGTGTCAGTGGTGGCTACACCTTC.

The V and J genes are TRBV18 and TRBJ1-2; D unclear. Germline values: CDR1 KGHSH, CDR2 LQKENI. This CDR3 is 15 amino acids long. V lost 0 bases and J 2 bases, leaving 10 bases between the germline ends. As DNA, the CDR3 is TGTGCCAGCTCACCACCGGAGGCCAGGAACTATGGCTACACCTTC. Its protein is CASSPPEARNYGYTF.

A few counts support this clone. This CDR3 is CASSSRDYSYEQYF. In DNA form, the CDR3 reads TGTGCCAGCAGCTCCCGGGACTACTCCTACGAGCAGTACTTC. The chain links TRBV7-2 to TRBJ2-7, with 7 bases matching TRBD2. The CDR3 has 14 residues. Trimming removed 4 bases from V and 0 bases from J; junction bases left unmatched: 3. The germline V gene encodes CDR1 SGHTA and CDR2 FQGNSA.

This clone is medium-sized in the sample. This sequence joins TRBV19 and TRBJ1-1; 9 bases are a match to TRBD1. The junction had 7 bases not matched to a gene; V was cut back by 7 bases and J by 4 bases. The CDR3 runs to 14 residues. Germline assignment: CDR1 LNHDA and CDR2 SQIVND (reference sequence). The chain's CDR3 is CASIQGAGVTEAFF. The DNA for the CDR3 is TGTGCCAGTATACAGGGGGCGGGAGTCACTGAAGCTTTCTTT.

The CDR3 DNA reads as TGTGCCAGCTCACCACAGGCGAACACTGAAGCTTTCTTT. It specifies CASSPQANTEAFF. The V call is TRBV18, the J call TRBJ1-1; unclear D gene. Germline V gene sequence: CDR1 KGHSH, CDR2 LQKENI. The CDR3 is made up of 13 amino acids. Trimming took off 1 base at V and 1 base at J, with 4 bases between the two ends.